The 23 T cell receptor beta chains below all came from one sample that was sequenced in a study of cytomegalovirus exposure and HLA in healthy donors. With 60 Vbeta and 13 Jbeta primers, the PCR was carried out. The repertoire was sequenced with immunoSEQ multiplex PCR; TCRdb's copy has only in-frame clones and lacks some. The sample carries 45,000 to 60,000 clones, roughly 76% recorded once. The sequenced sample was PBMCs. All receptors derive from a man younger than 40 in good health and CMV-seronegative.

This clone appeared once. The chain has TRBV7-9 and TRBJ1-1; 9 positions agree with TRBD1. V lost 11 bases to trimming and J lost 4 bases; unmatched junction nucleotides: 17. CDR1 and CDR2 from the germline V gene are SEHNR and FQNEAQ (reference sequence). The CDR3 length is 16 residues. The CDR3, as DNA: TGTGCCGTCCCGGGACAGGGACGAGGGGGAGGCACTGAAGCTTTCTTT. It codes for CAVPGQGRGGGTEAFF.

The chain employs TRBV5-1 and TRBJ2-6; 7 bases agree with TRBD2. The V gene end was trimmed by 0 bases and the J gene end by 0 bases; junction bases not matched to a gene: 12. The germline V gene has CDR1 SGHRS and CDR2 YFSETQ. The CDR3 spans 20 residues. CDR3 coding DNA: TGCGCCAGCAGCTTGGGAGGAGCGGGGCGGTATCACTCTGGGGCCAACGTCCTGACTTTC. Translated: CASSLGGAGRYHSGANVLTF. Based on the CDR3 plus reference TRBV5-1 and TRBJ2-6, the full variable domain is KAGVTQTPRYLIKTRGQQVTLSCSPISGHRSVSWYQQTPGQGLQFLFEYFSETQRNKGNFPGRFSGRQFSNSRSEMNVSTLELGDSALYLCASSLGGAGRYHSGANVLTFGAGSRLTVL.

This clone was picked up one time. The chain joins TRBV5-4 to TRBJ2-1; maybe TRBD2 (6 bases). The germline V gene encodes CDR1 SGHNT and CDR2 YYREEE (reference sequence). V was cut by 5 bases and J by 9 bases, with 18 bases left in between. This CDR3 is built from 14 residues. CDR3 DNA sequence: TGTGCCAGCAGTGGAGGGGCGGACTTCGGTGAGCAGTTCTTC. Translated, it gives CASSGGADFGEQFF.

Points on this clone: Within the sample, other DNA sequences also encode this same CDR3. V usage is TRBV29-1 and J usage is TRBJ2-7; D not certain. CDR1 SQVTM and CDR2 ANQGSEA come from the germline V gene. The CDR3 runs to 11 residues. V lost 4 bases and J lost 4, with 8 bases in between. The CDR3 DNA reads as TGCAGCGTTGGTGGAGCATACGAGCAGTACTTC. Its protein is CSVGGAYEQYF.

Notes on this clone: Relative to the germline gene, one junction end is altered; a read error may explain this. Other DNA sequences within the sample encode an identical CDR3. This chain connects TRBV4-1 to TRBJ2-7; TRBD1 matches 7 bases. The CDR3 has 17 residues. Germline V gene lookup returns CDR1 MGHRA and CDR2 YSYEKL. Written as DNA, the CDR3 is TGCGCGAGCAGCCCTCAACTCGGACAGGAGAAAGCCTACGAGCAGTACTTC. This codes for CASSPQLGQEKAYEQYF.

The sample holds a few counts of this clone. The genes are TRBV19 and TRBJ2-3; 9 nucleotides match TRBD1. In germline, CDR1 is LNHDA, CDR2 SQIVND (reference sequence). The CDR3 is made up of 13 amino acids. The J segment lost 6 bases and the V segment lost 5 bases, leaving 3 bases of the junction unmatched. The CDR3 is CASSSGTGDTQYF. The CDR3 DNA reads TGTGCCAGTAGTTCCGGGACAGGGGATACGCAGTATTTT.

The chain is built from TRBV4-1 and TRBJ1-1; tentatively, D is TRBD1 (5 bases). V was clipped by 0 bases and J by 12 bases, with 17 bases between them. CDR3 length: 14 residues. Looked up from germline, CDR1 is MGHRA and CDR2 is YSYEKL. The CDR3 is CASSQDRVLGRTFF. CDR3 DNA: TGCGCCAGCAGCCAAGATAGGGTTTTGGGGCGAACTTTCTTT.

The chain is built from TRBV19 and TRBJ2-1; 9 bases line up with TRBD2. Germline CDR1 LNHDA, CDR2 SQIVND (reference sequence). The V segment lost 0 bases and the J segment 8 bases; nucleotides outside the gene matches: 8. The CDR3 consists of 16 residues. The CDR3 DNA follows: TGTGCCAGTAGTATAGACGCGGGAGGGCCTGGGTATGAGCAGTTCTTC. The encoded protein is CASSIDAGGPGYEQFF.

The CDR3 reads CASSLGGLAASTDTQYF. CDR3 coding DNA: TGTGCCAGCAGCTTGGGGGGCCTAGCGGCTAGCACAGATACGCAGTATTTT. This chain uses TRBV5-8 with TRBJ2-3; 7 bases are shared with TRBD2. J lost 0 bases, V lost 0 bases, and 7 bases had no gene match. The CDR3 consists of 17 residues. CDR1 and CDR2 (germline): SGHTS, YDEGEE.

The CDR3 nucleotides are TGTGCCAGCAGCTTACGACAGGGGGCCTCCTACGAGCAGTACTTC. It is translated as CASSLRQGASYEQYF. The chain joins TRBV9 to TRBJ2-7; TRBD1 matches at 10 bases. The junction had 4 bases not matched to a gene; V was cut back by 4 bases and J by 0 bases. Germline CDR1 reads SGDLS; CDR2 reads YYNGEE. This CDR3 is 15 amino acids long.

The chain is built from TRBV5-1 and TRBJ2-1, with 10 bases matching TRBD1. The germline CDR1 and CDR2 sequences are SGHRS and YFSETQ. The CDR3 totals 15 residues. The ends lost 0 bases at V and 6 bases at J; junction bases unmatched: 3. Here the CDR3 reads CASSLEGTGVNEQFF. In DNA, the CDR3 is TGCGCCAGCAGCTTGGAGGGGACAGGGGTCAATGAGCAGTTCTTC. The full variable domain, completed using reference TRBV5-1 and TRBJ2-1, is KAGVTQTPRYLIKTRGQQVTLSCSPISGHRSVSWYQQTPGQGLQFLFEYFSETQRNKGNFPGRFSGRQFSNSRSEMNVSTLELGDSALYLCASSLEGTGVNEQFFGPGTRLTVL.

Points on this clone: The same CDR3 can be traced to other DNA sequences in this sample. The rearrangement links TRBV5-6 to TRBJ2-5; possibly TRBD2 for D (6 bases). The CDR3 covers 16 residues. The V end lost 4 bases, the J end lost 4 bases, and 20 bases lay between the germline ends. The germline V gene encodes CDR1 SGHDT and CDR2 YYEEEE. CDR3 loop: CASSPNLGGVGETQYF. In nucleotides, the CDR3 is TGTGCCAGCAGCCCCAACCTAGGAGGGGTGGGAGAGACCCAGTACTTC.

V gene TRBV4-1 combines with J gene TRBJ1-4, with no clear D. The germline V gene encodes CDR1 MGHRA and CDR2 YSYEKL. The ends were cut back, 3 bases at V and 4 bases at J, with 9 bases in the middle. This CDR3 contains 14 residues. DNA for the CDR3: TGCGCCAGCAGCCATGGCCTGATTAATGAAAAACTGTTTTTT. Translating gives CASSHGLINEKLFF.

The chain employs TRBV4-1 and TRBJ2-2; perhaps TRBD1 as D (6 bases). CDR3 length: 15 residues. V was cut by 0 bases and J by 7 bases, with 12 bases left in between. Germline V CDR1 and CDR2: MGHRA, YSYEKL. CDR3 residues: CASSQEQGYGGELFF. CDR3 DNA: TGCGCCAGCAGCCAAGAACAGGGTTATGGCGGGGAGCTGTTTTTT.

The CDR3 bases are TGTGCCAGCAGCCAAGGACAGGGGGCTATAGTAGAGACCCAGTACTTC. It yields the protein CASSQGQGAIVETQYF. This chain links TRBV14 with TRBJ2-5; 10 bases are shared with TRBD1. The CDR3 length is 16 residues. Trimming at V came to 1 base and at J to 4 bases, leaving 6 bases not matched to a gene. CDR1 is SGHDN, CDR2 FVKESK, per germline. Filled out from reference TRBV14 and TRBJ2-5, the complete variable domain reads EAGVTQFPSHSVIEKGQTVTLRCDPISGHDNLYWYRRVMGKEIKFLLHFVKESKQDESGMPNNRFLAERTGGTYSTLKVQPAELEDSGVYFCASSQGQGAIVETQYFGPGTRLLVL.

The CDR3 DNA follows: TGTGCCAGCAGTTACGAGGGTTTCTCTGGAAACACCATATATTTT. Amino acid sequence: CASSYEGFSGNTIYF. This chain links TRBV6-6 with TRBJ1-3; D uncertain. V shed 2 bases and J shed 0 bases, with 8 bases lying between them. CDR3 length: 15 residues. CDR1 is MNHNY and CDR2 is SVGAGI in the germline V gene (reference sequence).

V is TRBV4-1 and J is TRBJ2-5; 7 nucleotides align to TRBD2. This CDR3 region has 15 residues. V lost 0 bases to trimming and J lost 2 bases; unmatched junction nucleotides: 3. Per the germline V gene, CDR1 is MGHRA and CDR2 is YSYEKL. The CDR3 DNA follows: TGCGCCAGCAGCCAAGACTGGACTAGTCAAGAGACCCAGTACTTC. Encoded protein: CASSQDWTSQETQYF.

V gene TRBV7-9 combines with J gene TRBJ2-1; the D is unclear. V dropped 4 bases and J dropped 3 bases, with 10 bases sitting between them. The CDR3 covers 14 residues. Germline V gene lookup returns CDR1 SEHNR and CDR2 FQNEAQ (reference sequence). The CDR3 bases are TGTGCCAGCAGCTATAGCAGAGTCTACAATGAGCAGTTCTTC. This encodes CASSYSRVYNEQFF.

The rearrangement uses TRBV5-1 and TRBJ2-1, with 12 bases identical to TRBD2. The CDR3 runs 16 residues. The germline V gene encodes CDR1 SGHRS and CDR2 YFSETQ. Unmatched junction bases numbered 1, after V lost 3 bases and J lost 0 bases. DNA for the CDR3: TGCGCCAGCAGCTGGACTAGCGGGAACTCCTACAATGAGCAGTTCTTC. Residues: CASSWTSGNSYNEQFF. The variable domain in full, completed from reference TRBV5-1 and TRBJ2-1, reads KAGVTQTPRYLIKTRGQQVTLSCSPISGHRSVSWYQQTPGQGLQFLFEYFSETQRNKGNFPGRFSGRQFSNSRSEMNVSTLELGDSALYLCASSWTSGNSYNEQFFGPGTRLTVL.

The chain has TRBV6-1 and TRBJ2-7; a weak D match, TRBD2 (6 bases). The CDR3 extends over 13 amino acids. Trimming removed 6 bases from V and 3 bases from J, with 12 bases in between. CDR1 is MNHNS, CDR2 SASEGT, per germline. The CDR3 reads CASSAGRYYEQYF. The CDR3 DNA is TGTGCCAGCAGCGCGGGGAGATACTACGAGCAGTACTTC.

The chain uses TRBV19 and TRBJ1-4; maybe TRBD1 (6 bases). V was trimmed by 7 bases and J by 8 bases, leaving 20 bases between them. The CDR3 sequence is 15 residues long. The germline CDR1 and CDR2 sequences are LNHDA and SQIVND (reference sequence). The CDR3 DNA sequence: TGTGCCAGTACCCCAAATAGCGCAGGGGTGGAAAAACTGTTTTTT. Protein product: CASTPNSAGVEKLFF.

This chain connects TRBV2 to TRBJ1-1; D gene ambiguous. CDR1 and CDR2 from the germline V gene are SNHLY and FYNNEI. This CDR3 comprises 13 residues. Trimming stripped 5 bases from V and 1 base from J, with 8 bases between. The CDR3 bases are TGTGCCAGCAGTTCAACAAGGAACACTGAAGCTTTCTTT. It yields the protein CASSSTRNTEAFF.

The genes are TRBV2 and TRBJ2-7; TRBD2 agrees at 9 bases. The J segment lost 6 bases and the V segment lost 6 bases, leaving 21 bases of the junction unmatched. The germline V gene encodes CDR1 SNHLY and CDR2 FYNNEI. The CDR3 loop spans 18 amino acids. The CDR3 DNA reads TGTGCCAGCAGGAACAGAAAAGAGACTAGCGGTATAGGACTCGAGCAGTACTTC. Its protein is CASRNRKETSGIGLEQYF.